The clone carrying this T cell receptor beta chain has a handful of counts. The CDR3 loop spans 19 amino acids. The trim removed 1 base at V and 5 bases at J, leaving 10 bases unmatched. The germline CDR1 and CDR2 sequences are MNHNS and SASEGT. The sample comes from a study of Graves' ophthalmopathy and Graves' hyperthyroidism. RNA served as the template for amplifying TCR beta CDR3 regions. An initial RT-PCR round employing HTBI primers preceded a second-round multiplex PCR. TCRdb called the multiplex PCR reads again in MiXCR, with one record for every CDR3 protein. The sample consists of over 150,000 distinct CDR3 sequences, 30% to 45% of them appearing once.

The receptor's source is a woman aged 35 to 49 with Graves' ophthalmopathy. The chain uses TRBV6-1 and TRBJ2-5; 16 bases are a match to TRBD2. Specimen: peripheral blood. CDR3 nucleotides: TGTGCCAGCAGTGAAGGGCTAGGGACTAGCGGGAGGGCCGCCGAGACCCAGTACTTC. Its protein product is CASSEGLGTSGRAAETQYF.